This TCR beta chain was sequenced in a study of blood T cell repertoires in COVID-19. This clone was observed a single time. Method: immunoSEQ multiplex PCR; TCRdb's copy keeps in-frame clones and lacks some. The sample has 55,000 to 75,000 clones, around 77% seen once. The source is an elderly man with active or convalescent COVID-19. The sample was peripheral blood.

Here the CDR3 reads CASSEGLAGVSYEQYF. As DNA, the CDR3 is TGCGCCAGCAGCGAGGGACTAGCGGGAGTTTCCTACGAGCAGTACTTC. The V call is TRBV5-1, the J call TRBJ2-7; TRBD2 matches at 14 bases. The V gene end was trimmed by 4 bases and the J gene end by 1 base; junction bases not matched to a gene: 4. The germline gives CDR1 SGHRS, CDR2 YFSETQ. There are 16 residues in the CDR3. Full variable domain (rest looked up from reference TRBV5-1 and TRBJ2-7): KAGVTQTPRYLIKTRGQQVTLSCSPISGHRSVSWYQQTPGQGLQFLFEYFSETQRNKGNFPGRFSGRQFSNSRSEMNVSTLELGDSALYLCASSEGLAGVSYEQYFGPGTRLTVT.